This note documents a single T cell receptor (beta chain) sequence. In the original analysis: Nucleated cell number was recorded as an estimate derived from reference gene primer amplification. TCRdb keeps only in-frame clones here, not all; method: immunoSEQ multiplex PCR. Clone size and the V and J calls come from that table; the DNA yielded D and trimming. The sample includes a few hundred thousand clones, 84% of them seen just once. The record originates from a study of blood T cell repertoires in COVID-19. Between the trimmed V and J ends, which lost 0 bases and 0 bases, there was a span of 10 bases. Germline assignment: CDR1 SGHRS and CDR2 YFSETQ. This CDR3 region has 16 residues.

This TCR was recovered from a human donor in a cohort sampled during active COVID-19. The V call is TRBV5-1, the J call TRBJ1-3; D unresolved. Sequenced material: peripheral blood. This chain's CDR3 is CASSLGLSSSGNTIYF. CDR3 nucleotides: TGCGCCAGCAGCTTGGGTCTATCGAGCTCTGGAAACACCATATATTTT.